This T cell receptor (beta chain) was sequenced in a study of CD8 T cells in Susac syndrome. Study-level background: Eight or nine of the sequenced Susac syndrome patients were in remission, and roughly six had active disease.

The sequenced target, TCR beta, came from blood CD8+ and CD4+ T cells. TEMRA cells were enriched by FACS, while CD8+ and CD4+ T cells were obtained through a negative isolation that was performed magnetically. V was shortened by 1 base and J by 5 bases, with 6 bases between the two germline ends. Germline lookup yields CDR1 LGHDT and CDR2 YNNKEL (reference sequence). The CDR3 runs to 12 residues. Random-hexamer reverse transcription was applied to roughly 0.5 to 1 ug RNA. TCRdb analysed the immunoSEQ multiplex PCR reads with MiXCR anew, one entry per CDR3 protein. The sample lists under 200,000 distinct CDR3 sequences; 75% to 95% were seen once.

This receptor was identified in a human donor with Susac syndrome. This chain connects TRBV3-1 to TRBJ2-7; no definite D call. The sequenced sample was CD4+ T cells from PBMCs. CDR3 in DNA: TGTGCCAGCAGCCAAGTCCTTGACGAGCAGTACTTC. Its translation: CASSQVLDEQYF.